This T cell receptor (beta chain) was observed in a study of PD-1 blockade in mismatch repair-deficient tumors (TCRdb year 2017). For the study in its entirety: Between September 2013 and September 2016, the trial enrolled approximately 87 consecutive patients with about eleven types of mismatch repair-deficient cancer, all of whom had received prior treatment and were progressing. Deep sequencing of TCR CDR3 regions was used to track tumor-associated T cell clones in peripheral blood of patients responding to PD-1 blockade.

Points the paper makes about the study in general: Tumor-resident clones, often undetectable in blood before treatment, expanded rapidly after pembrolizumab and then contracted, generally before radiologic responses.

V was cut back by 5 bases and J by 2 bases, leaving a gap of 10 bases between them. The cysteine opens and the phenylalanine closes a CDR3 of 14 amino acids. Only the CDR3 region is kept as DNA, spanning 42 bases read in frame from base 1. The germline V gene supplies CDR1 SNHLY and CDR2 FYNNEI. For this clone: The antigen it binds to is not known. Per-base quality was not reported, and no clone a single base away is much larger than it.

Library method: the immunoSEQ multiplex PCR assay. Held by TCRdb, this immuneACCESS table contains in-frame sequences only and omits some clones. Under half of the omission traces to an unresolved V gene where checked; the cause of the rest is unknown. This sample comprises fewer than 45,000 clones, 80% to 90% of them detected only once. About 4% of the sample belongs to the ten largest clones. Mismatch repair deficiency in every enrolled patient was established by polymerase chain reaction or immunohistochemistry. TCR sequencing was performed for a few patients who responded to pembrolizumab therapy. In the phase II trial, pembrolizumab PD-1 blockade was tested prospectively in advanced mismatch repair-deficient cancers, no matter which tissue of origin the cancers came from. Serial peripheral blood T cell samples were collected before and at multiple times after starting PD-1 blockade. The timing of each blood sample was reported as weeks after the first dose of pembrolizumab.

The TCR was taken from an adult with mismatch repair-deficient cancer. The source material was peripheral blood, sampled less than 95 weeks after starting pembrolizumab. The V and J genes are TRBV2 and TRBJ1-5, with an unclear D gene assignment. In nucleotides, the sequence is TGTGCCAGCAGTACCACGACCGGCAATCAGCCCCAGCATTTT. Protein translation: CASSTTTGNQPQHF.